The 32 T cell receptor delta chains below all came from one sample that was sequenced in a study of γδ T cells in repeated Plasmodium falciparum infection. TCRdb used CATT to re-call clones from the multiplex PCR reads. The data hold more than 70,000 delta-chain clones, with 0.9% to 1% observed a single time. Gammadelta T cells were flow-sorted from PBMC into Vgamma9/Vdelta2+ and Vdelta2-negative populations for bulk analysis. What was sequenced was gamma-delta T cells from blood. Every receptor here comes from a pool of human donors (malaria-infected and uninfected, not separated).

This clone was seen only a few times. The protein TCRdb lists belongs to a much larger clone and differs from this DNA's translation at residue 10, which points to a read error; the protein shown is made from the DNA. The chain combines TRDV2 with TRDJ1; TRDD3 agrees at 10 bases. The J gene, left out of TCRdb, was set here by checking the DNA against germline. With 1 base clipped from V and 4 bases from J, the junction kept 8 bases outside the gene matches. Germline CDR1 is GEAIGNYY and CDR2 is EKD. The CDR3 has 16 residues. This CDR3 reads CACDTRAGGYDDKLIF. The CDR3 region has the DNA TGTGCCTGTGACACTCGGGCAGGGGGATACGACGATAAACTCATCTTT.

Of note for this clone: TCRdb has a much larger clone's protein, which differs at residue 18 from the translation of this DNA, likely because of a read error; what is shown is the protein translated from the DNA. DNA of the CDR3: TGTGCCTGTGACACCGTCGGTACTGGGGGATCCCTTGGTGCTTTGACAGCAAAACTCTTCTTT. Protein sequence: CACDTVGTGGSLGALTAKLFF. The J gene is TRDJ2, the V gene TRDV2, with 10 bases aligning to TRDD3. TCRdb gives no J gene; it was assigned here by matching the DNA to germline. The germline V gene encodes CDR1 GEAIGNYY and CDR2 EKD. The CDR3 spans 21 residues.

This clone was counted a few times. The amino acid sequence in TCRdb belongs to a much larger clone and departs from this DNA's translation at residue 12, likely a sequencing read error; the sequence shown is translated from the DNA. This rearrangement joins TRDV1 to TRDJ1; 7 bases are a match to TRDD3. The J gene, absent from TCRdb, was called here by matching the DNA to germline. Germline assignment: CDR1 TSWWSYY and CDR2 QGS. The ends lost 3 bases at V and 0 bases at J; junction bases unmatched: 16. This CDR3 is 19 amino acids long. For the CDR3, the DNA is TGTGCTCTTGGGGATTCTTCGGGGCTGGGGGGAGAGTACACCGATAAACTCATCTTT. The encoded protein is CALGDSSGLGGEYTDKLIF.

Remarks on this clone: This is likely an artifact of a read error, given a far larger clone one base away. Additional DNA sequences in this sample encode the identical CDR3. The DNA of the CDR3 is TGTGCTCTTGGGGAACGTGGAGCGGGGATACTGGGCACCGATAAACTCATCTTT. Translating gives CALGERGAGILGTDKLIF. The chain combines TRDV1 with TRDJ1; TRDD3 matches 8 bases. CDR3 length equals 18 residues. The trim removed 1 base at V and 1 base at J, leaving 11 bases unmatched. Germline values: CDR1 TSWWSYY, CDR2 QGS.

This clone occurred a few times. The protein held in TCRdb is that of a much larger clone and does not match this DNA's translation at residue 12, likely because of a read error; the protein shown is translated from the DNA. This chain uses TRDV1 with TRDJ1; the match to TRDD3 covers 12 bases. Germline matching of the DNA provided the J gene here, since TCRdb leaves it blank. The CDR3 runs to 23 residues. The trim removed 0 bases at V and 6 bases at J, leaving 26 bases unmatched. Germline loops: CDR1 TSWWSYY, CDR2 QGS. The CDR3 is CALGELGKLSLRVLGDTYYKLIF. CDR3 sequence (DNA): TGTGCTCTTGGGGAACTTGGCAAATTATCCCTCAGAGTACTGGGGGATACTTACTATAAACTCATCTTT.

This clone has a handful of counts. With only one base between it and a far larger clone, this is likely a read error. In the same sample, other DNA sequences code for this CDR3. The J gene was not called, though the V gene is TRDV1; TRDD3 is the table's D call and was not checked against the DNA. The CDR3 length is 19 residues. CDR1 and CDR2 (germline): TSWWSYY, QGS. The CDR3 nucleotides read TGTGCTCTTGGGGAGCCTAGTAGTCTGGGGGTCCACCACACCGATAAGCTCATCTTT. This encodes CALGEPSSLGVHHTDKLIF.

This clone was seen ten or more times. This specimen includes other DNA sequences encoding the same CDR3. The chain has TRDV1 and TRDJ1, with 9 positions matching TRDD3. CDR3 length: 22 residues. Germline V gene lookup returns CDR1 TSWWSYY and CDR2 QGS. After removal of 0 bases from V and 0 bases from J, the junction contained 20 bases not matched to a gene. The CDR3 coding sequence is TGTGCTCTTGGGGAACTAGTCTTAGTGTTGGGGATACGTGGATTTTACACCGATAAACTCATCTTT. Amino acid sequence: CALGELVLVLGIRGFYTDKLIF.

This clone was detected many times. The chain has TRDV2 and TRDJ3, with 13 bases lining up with TRDD3. TCRdb records no J gene; here it was assigned by comparing the DNA to germline. This CDR3 spans 22 amino acids. CDR1 and CDR2 (germline): GEAIGNYY, EKD. The junction had 11 bases not matched to a gene; V was cut back by 1 base and J by 0 bases. The CDR3 is CACDTLLGDTRGSSWDTRQMFF. CDR3 coding DNA: TGTGCCTGTGACACTTTACTGGGGGATACGCGCGGGAGCTCCTGGGACACCCGACAGATGTTTTTC.

This clone came up a few times. The TCRdb protein comes from a much larger clone and disagrees with this DNA's translation at residue 10, likely due to a read error; the protein given here is derived from the DNA. The J gene is TRDJ1, the V gene TRDV2, with D possibly TRDD3 on 6 matching bases. This CDR3 contains 18 residues. The germline CDR1 and CDR2 sequences are GEAIGNYY and EKD. The V end was cut by 0 bases, the J end by 3 bases, with 22 bases between. CDR3 sequence: CACDTVTTGRYGADKLIF. CDR3 nucleotides: TGTGCCTGTGACACCGTGACTACTGGGAGATACGGGGCCGATAAACTCATCTTT.

Concerning this clone: A far larger clone lies a single base away; this is likely a read error. Other DNA sequences from this sample encode an identical CDR3 as well. The genes are TRDV2 and TRDJ1, with 9 bases identical to TRDD3. V dropped 9 bases and J dropped 0; count of bases not matched to a gene: 13. The CDR3 is 16 residues long. The V gene's germline CDR1 is GEAIGNYY and CDR2 EKD. The chain's CDR3 is CALRRGYDLYTDKLIF. As DNA, the CDR3 is TGTGCCCTGCGACGGGGATACGATCTGTACACCGATAAACTCATCTTT.

This clone was observed a few times. With only one base between it and a far larger clone, this is likely a read error. Other DNA sequences from this sample encode an identical CDR3 as well. The chain couples TRDV1 to TRDJ1; 12 positions agree with TRDD3. The J gene is not listed in TCRdb, so it was assigned here from a DNA match to germline. V was clipped by 2 bases and J by 3 bases; unmatched bases: 22. Germline lookup yields CDR1 TSWWSYY and CDR2 QGS. This CDR3 comprises 22 residues. CDR3 residues: CALGETFGSYEEAGGYADKLIF. The CDR3 DNA is TGTGCTCTTGGGGAAACCTTCGGTTCCTACGAAGAGGCTGGGGGATACGCCGATAAACTCATCTTT.

Turning to this clone: The protein given by TCRdb reflects a much larger clone and differs at residues 3 and 9 from this DNA's translation, likely from a read error; the protein shown is the DNA's translation. The V and J genes are TRDV1 and TRDJ1, with 8 bases matching TRDD3. This CDR3 spans 22 amino acids. Germline values: CDR1 TSWWSYY, CDR2 QGS. CDR3 amino acids: CARGSLIPPSLNWGSPPDKLIF. The CDR3 nucleotides read TGTGCTCGTGGGTCTCTGATTCCTCCCTCCCTAAACTGGGGGTCTCCTCCCGATAAACTCATCTTT.

As for this clone: Since a far larger clone is one base different, this is likely a read error. This same CDR3 is encoded by further DNA sequences in the sample. The chain is built from TRDV2 and TRDJ1; 10 bases agree with TRDD3. Per germline, CDR1 GEAIGNYY and CDR2 EKD. The CDR3 has 20 amino acids. Trimming at V came to 1 base and at J to 0 bases, leaving 16 bases not matched to a gene. The CDR3 DNA reads as TGTGCCTGTGACACTGATCAAAACTGGGGGATTGAAGGGTACACCGATAAACTCATCTTT. This sequence encodes CACDTDQNWGIEGYTDKLIF.

This clone was seen only a few times. The protein in TCRdb stems from a much larger clone and differs at residue 12 from this DNA's translation, likely a read error; here the protein is translated from the DNA. The chain carries TRDV2 and TRDJ1; 9 bases agree with TRDD3. Because TCRdb records no J gene, it was assigned here through a match of the DNA to germline. Germline V CDR1 and CDR2: GEAIGNYY, EKD. With V trimmed by 7 bases and J by 0 bases, 20 bases remained unmatched. CDR3 length equals 19 residues. CDR3 in DNA: TGTGCCTGGGGACCCCCTTCAACTGGGGGAAACGAGTACACCGATAAACTCATCTTT. The encoded protein is CAWGPPSTGGNEYTDKLIF.

As to this clone: This may be a read error: a much more frequent sequence differs by one nucleotide. The V gene is TRDV2, the J gene TRDJ3, with 7 bases identical to TRDD3. TCRdb offers no J gene call, so here the DNA was matched to germline to obtain one. This CDR3 spans 21 amino acids. Germline assignment: CDR1 GEAIGNYY and CDR2 EKD. The CDR3 spells CACDTCTGDSCRSWDTRQMFF. CDR3 nucleotide sequence: TGTGCCTGCGACACCTGTACTGGGGATAGCTGTCGGTCCTGGGACACCCGACAGATGTTTTTC.

Worth noting for this clone: TCRdb's protein, taken from a much larger clone, differs from this DNA's translation at residue 10, likely owing to a read error; the protein displayed comes from the DNA. The CDR3 nucleotides are TGTGCTCTTGGGGAACTATTGGGGGCTGATAGTACTGGGGGATACACCGATAAACTCATCTTT. Translation gives CALGELLGADSTGGYTDKLIF. The chain combines TRDV1 with TRDJ1, with 10 bases lining up with TRDD3. This CDR3 comprises 21 residues. Germline-derived CDR1 and CDR2 are TSWWSYY and QGS. V dropped 0 bases and J dropped 0; count of bases not matched to a gene: 16.

In this sample, this clone turned up a few times. A far larger clone is off by one base, so a read error is likely. Distinct nucleotide sequences in the sample also encode this CDR3. This chain connects TRDV1 to TRDJ1; TRDD3 aligns across 8 bases. The J gene, left out of TCRdb, was set here by checking the DNA against germline. The CDR3 has 25 amino acids. The J segment lost 4 bases and the V segment lost 4 bases, leaving 38 bases of the junction unmatched. CDR1 is TSWWSYY and CDR2 is QGS in the germline V gene. As DNA, the CDR3 is TGTGCTCTTGGGGTCCAGCCGTTTCCAGTCCGAGTATTGGGGGATCAGGACCAACGGGTCGATAAACTCATCTTT. As protein: CALGVQPFPVRVLGDQDQRVDKLIF.

This clone was seen only a few times. A far larger clone is just one base off, so this is likely a read error. Other DNA sequences in the sample encode the same CDR3. This rearrangement joins TRDV1 to TRDJ1; 8 bases are a match to TRDD3. The length of the CDR3 is 18 residues. V was clipped by 5 bases and J by 5 bases; unmatched bases: 19. Germline V gene sequence: CDR1 TSWWSYY, CDR2 QGS. CDR3 sequence (DNA): TGTGCTCTTGGGACACTGCCGGGAGGTGGGGGATGGAGGGATAAACTCATCTTT. It yields the protein CALGTLPGGGGWRDKLIF.

This clone was picked up many times. The chain is built from TRDV1 and TRDJ1, with 13 bases lining up with TRDD3. Germline V lookup: CDR1 TSWWSYY, CDR2 QGS. V lost 3 bases to trimming and J lost 3 bases; unmatched junction nucleotides: 25. The CDR3 spans 23 residues. In nucleotides, the CDR3 is TGTGCTCTTGGGGACACCCTATTTCCTTTACTGGGGGATACGGGTCCTCACGCCGATAAACTCATCTTT. As protein: CALGDTLFPLLGDTGPHADKLIF.

The sample holds a few counts of this clone. A far bigger clonotype differs at one base, so this is likely a read error. The sample holds other DNA sequences that translate to the same CDR3. J is TRDJ1 and V is TRDV2; 12 bases fit TRDD3. Because TCRdb records no J gene, it was assigned here through a match of the DNA to germline. This CDR3 region has 19 residues. Germline V CDR1 and CDR2: GEAIGNYY, EKD. V lost 6 bases, J lost 4 bases, and 20 bases stayed unmatched. The CDR3 region is CACNGVLGDTSLDSDKLIF. CDR3 bases: TGTGCCTGTAATGGCGTACTGGGGGATACAAGCCTCGACAGCGATAAACTCATCTTT.

There are many counts of this clone. The chain uses TRDV1 and TRDJ1, with 9 bases matching TRDD2. The length of the CDR3 is 22 residues. Looked up from germline, CDR1 is TSWWSYY and CDR2 is QGS. The J segment lost 1 base and the V segment lost 0 bases, leaving 21 bases of the junction unmatched. The CDR3 loop reads CALGELWGPSYSGEAGTDKLIF. The CDR3 DNA reads as TGTGCTCTTGGGGAACTCTGGGGGCCTTCCTACTCTGGGGAGGCGGGCACCGATAAACTCATCTTT.

This clone was detected only a few times. The TCRdb record carries a much larger clone's protein, which differs from this DNA's translation at residue 13; a read error is the likely cause, and the protein listed here is the DNA translation. The rearrangement joins TRDV2 to TRDJ1, with 10 bases that match TRDD3. Matching the DNA to germline supplied the J gene, which TCRdb does not give. V dropped 0 bases and J dropped 3; count of bases not matched to a gene: 12. Per the germline V gene, CDR1 is GEAIGNYY and CDR2 is EKD. The CDR3 runs to 18 residues. This CDR3 is CACDTVGGGYGVADKLIF. The CDR3 coding sequence is TGTGCCTGTGACACCGTCGGCGGGGGATACGGTGTTGCCGATAAACTCATCTTT.

As concerns this clone: This DNA's translation and the protein TCRdb lists, from a much larger clone, do not match at residue 14, likely due to a read error; the protein shown is translated from the DNA. V gene TRDV2 was called; the J gene was not; TRDD3 is the table's D call and was not checked against the DNA. The CDR3 consists of 15 residues. In germline, CDR1 is GEAIGNYY, CDR2 EKD. The CDR3 sequence is CACDPGDPRTDKLTF. The CDR3 region has the DNA TGTGCCTGTGACCCGGGGGATCCCCGCACCGATAAACTCACCTTT.

The sample holds many counts of this clone. The same CDR3 arises from other DNA sequences in this sample as well. The chain combines TRDV2 with TRDJ1; D possibly corresponds to TRDD3 (5 bases). The germline CDR1 and CDR2 sequences are GEAIGNYY and EKD. V gave up 3 bases and J gave up 0 bases, with 10 bases separating them. CDR3 length: 14 amino acids. The DNA of the CDR3 is TGTGCCTGTGACTTGACTGGAGACACCGATAAACTCATCTTT. Encoded protein: CACDLTGDTDKLIF.

This clone was observed a few times. TCRdb pairs this DNA with a much larger clone's protein that differs at residue 3, likely a read error; the protein shown was translated from the DNA. The chain carries TRDV2 and TRDJ1; 12 nucleotides line up with TRDD3. The J gene was missing in TCRdb and was found by matching the end of the DNA to germline. The germline gives CDR1 GEAIGNYY, CDR2 EKD. This CDR3 comprises 19 residues. CDR3 DNA sequence: TGTGCCCGTGACCCTCGAAGGCCCCCTCTGGGGGATACGCGGGCTAAACTCATCTTT. Protein product: CARDPRRPPLGDTRAKLIF.

As concerns this clone: This probably arose from a read error, given a far larger clone one base away. Other DNA sequences in the sample encode the same CDR3. The chain carries TRDV1 and TRDJ1; TRDD3 agrees at 8 bases. The J gene is not listed in TCRdb, so it was assigned here from a DNA match to germline. The germline gives CDR1 TSWWSYY, CDR2 QGS. The CDR3 consists of 18 residues. CDR3 amino acids: CALGELETGGLYTDKLIF. The CDR3 DNA sequence: TGTGCTCTCGGGGAACTGGAGACTGGGGGTTTGTACACCGATAAACTCATCTTT.

This clone appeared a few times. TCRdb assigns this DNA the protein of a much larger clone, which departs from its translation at residue 4; this likely reflects a read error, and the protein shown comes from translating the DNA. V gene TRDV2 combines with J gene TRDJ1; TRDD3 matches 12 bases. The CDR3 totals 16 residues. The junction had 9 bases not matched to a gene; V was cut back by 5 bases and J by 3 bases. Per the germline V gene, CDR1 is GEAIGNYY and CDR2 is EKD. The CDR3 is CACVKLGDTRADKLIF. CDR3 in DNA: TGTGCCTGTGTTAAACTGGGGGATACTCGGGCCGATAAACTCATCTTT.

Notes on this clone: Translating this DNA gives a protein that differs at residue 11 from the TCRdb one, which belongs to a much larger clone; a read error is likely, and the protein shown is this translation. The genes are TRDV1 and TRDJ1; 9 bases match TRDD3. The CDR3 spans 16 residues. J lost 3 bases, V lost 7 bases, and 12 bases had no gene match. Per the germline V gene, CDR1 is TSWWSYY and CDR2 is QGS. CDR3 DNA: TGTGCTCTTGCCACCTGGGGGATCTTTTCCGCCGATAAACTCATCTTT. Translation gives CALATWGIFSADKLIF.

With respect to this clone: The protein given by TCRdb reflects a much larger clone and differs at residue 21 from this DNA's translation, likely from a read error; the protein shown is the DNA's translation. The chain recombines TRDV1 with TRDJ1; 13 bases match TRDD3. The CDR3 has 26 residues. Trimming removed 0 bases from V and 4 bases from J; junction bases left unmatched: 32. Germline CDR1 TSWWSYY, CDR2 QGS. The CDR3 protein is CALGELFNLPPYAYWGIRRYIDKLIF. CDR3 in DNA: TGTGCTCTTGGGGAACTATTTAATCTTCCCCCCTACGCCTACTGGGGGATACGGAGGTACATCGATAAACTCATCTTT.

As to this clone: TCRdb's entry gives the protein of a much larger clone, which mismatches this DNA's translation at residue 9, likely from a read error; the protein reported here is translated from the DNA. V usage is TRDV2 and J usage is TRDJ1; weak D call: TRDD3 (6 bases). Matching the DNA to germline supplied the J gene, which TCRdb does not give. In germline, CDR1 is GEAIGNYY, CDR2 EKD. The CDR3 runs to 18 residues. Trimming pared 2 bases from V and 0 bases from J, leaving 21 bases between. The CDR3 loop is CACDNLGGVRHYTDKLIF. The CDR3 bases are TGTGCCTGTGACAACTTGGGGGGGGTACGCCACTACACCGATAAACTCATCTTT.

Comment on this clone: The TCRdb protein comes from a much larger clone and disagrees with this DNA's translation at residue 11, likely due to a read error; the protein given here is derived from the DNA. This rearrangement joins TRDV2 to TRDJ1; D might be TRDD3 (5 bases). The J gene, not given by TCRdb, was assigned here from a germline match of the nucleotide sequence. Germline assignment: CDR1 GEAIGNYY and CDR2 EKD. The V end lost 3 bases, the J end lost 1 base, and 20 bases lay between the germline ends. This CDR3 contains 17 residues. This CDR3 is CACDPVLWGTCTDKLIF. The DNA of the CDR3 is TGTGCCTGTGACCCTGTCTTATGGGGAACCTGCACCGATAAACTCATCTTT.

A note on this clone: The TCRdb protein, from a much larger clone, departs from this DNA's translation at residue 4, likely by read error; the protein shown derives from the DNA. The V and J genes are TRDV2 and TRDJ1, with D perhaps TRDD3 (5 bases). Since TCRdb gives no J gene, matching the DNA to germline was used here to assign it. Germline V gene data show CDR1 as GEAIGNYY and CDR2 as EKD. The CDR3 covers 13 residues. CDR3 sequence: CACYTTYWNKLIF. The CDR3 DNA sequence: TGTGCCTGTTACACTACGTACTGGAATAAACTCATCTTT.